Reported below is one TCR beta chain. The V and J ends lost 0 bases and 3 bases respectively, with 12 bases between them. Germline V gene lookup returns CDR1 SGHNT and CDR2 YYREEE (reference sequence). CDR3 length: 15 residues. This specimen belongs to a study of CD8+ T cells in alopecia areata. Researchers gathered lesional scalp punch biopsies and peripheral blood from patients with alopecia areata. Extracted RNA was reverse transcribed into cDNA, the sequencing template. Only in-frame clones appear in the TCRdb table, and some are missing; sequencing was by immunoSEQ multiplex PCR. The sample has about 82,000 clones, about 53% seen once.

The chain links TRBV5-4 to TRBJ2-5; D gene uncertain. Sequenced material: NKG2D-high CD8+ T cells sorted from blood. This TCR was sampled from a human donor with alopecia areata. CDR3 sequence reads: CASSLEVVKKETQYF. DNA of the CDR3: TGTGCCAGCAGCTTGGAGGTGGTTAAGAAAGAGACCCAGTACTTC.